This T cell receptor beta chain stems from a study of T-cell reconstitution after alpha-beta-depleted transplantation in children. To note about this clonotype: Its antigen is unknown.

Study findings and constraints: Approximately two months post-transplant, alpha-beta T cells reportedly originated from several hundred expanded graft clones. T-cell counts and diversity at one year post-transplant came mainly from newly produced T cells.

The CDR3 extends over 14 amino acids. V shed 6 bases, J shed 4 bases, and the junction held 4 bases outside the gene matches. During its preparation, the TCRbeta library received unique molecular identifiers. MiXCR was run by TCRdb on the PCR reads, yielding one entry per CDR3 protein. The table lists just over 950,000 distinct CDR3 sequences, about 26% of them singletons. The J gene is TRBJ2-5, the V gene TRBV12-3 or TRBV12-4; 11 nucleotides match TRBD1. The TCR comes from a boy younger than two who had a stem cell transplant for SCID, so the T cells may come from the graft donor. Specimen: PBMCs, mostly from graft donor cells, collected 360 days after TCRalphabeta/CD19-depleted stem cell transplant. CDR3 nucleotides: TGTGCCAGCAGATGGGGACAGGGGGGAGAGACCCAGTACTTC. Encoded protein: CASRWGQGGETQYF.